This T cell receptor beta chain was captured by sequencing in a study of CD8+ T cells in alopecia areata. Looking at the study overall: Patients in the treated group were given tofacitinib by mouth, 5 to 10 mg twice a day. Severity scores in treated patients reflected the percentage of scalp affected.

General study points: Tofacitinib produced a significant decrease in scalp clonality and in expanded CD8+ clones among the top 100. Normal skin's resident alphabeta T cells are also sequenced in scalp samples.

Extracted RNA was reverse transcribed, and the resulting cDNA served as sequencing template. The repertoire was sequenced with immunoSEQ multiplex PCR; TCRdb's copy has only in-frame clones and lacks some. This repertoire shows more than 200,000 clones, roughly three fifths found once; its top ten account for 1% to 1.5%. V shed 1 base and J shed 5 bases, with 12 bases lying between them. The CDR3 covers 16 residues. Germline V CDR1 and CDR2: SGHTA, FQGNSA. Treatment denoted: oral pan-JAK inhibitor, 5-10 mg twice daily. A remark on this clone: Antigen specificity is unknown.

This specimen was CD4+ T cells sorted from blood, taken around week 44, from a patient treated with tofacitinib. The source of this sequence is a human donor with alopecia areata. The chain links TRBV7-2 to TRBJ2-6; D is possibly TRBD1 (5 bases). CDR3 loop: CASSLEGAERANVLTF. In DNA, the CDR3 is TGTGCCAGCAGCTTAGAAGGGGCCGAGAGGGCCAACGTCCTGACTTTC.